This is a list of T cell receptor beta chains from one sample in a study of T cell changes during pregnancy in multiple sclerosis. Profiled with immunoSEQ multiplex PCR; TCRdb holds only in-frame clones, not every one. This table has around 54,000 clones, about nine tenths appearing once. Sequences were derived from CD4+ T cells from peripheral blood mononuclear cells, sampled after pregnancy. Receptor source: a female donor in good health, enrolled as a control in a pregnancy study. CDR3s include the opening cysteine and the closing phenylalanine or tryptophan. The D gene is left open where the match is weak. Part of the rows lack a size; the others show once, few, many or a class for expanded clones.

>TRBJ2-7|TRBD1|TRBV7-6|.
TGTGCCAGCAGCTTCAGAGGGGGCCCCTCCTACGAGCAGTACTTC
CASSFRGGPSYEQYF
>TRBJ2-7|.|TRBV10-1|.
TGCGCCAGCAGTAGGGCAGGGAAAACCTACGAGCAGTACTTC
CASSRAGKTYEQYF
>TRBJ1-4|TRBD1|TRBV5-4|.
TGTGCCAGCAGCGTCGGACAGGGACGGGTTGATCAAAAACTGTTTTTT
CASSVGQGRVDQKLFF
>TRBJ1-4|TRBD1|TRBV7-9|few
TGTGCCAGCAGCTCCCGACAGGGGGCTGGAGAAAAACTGTTTTTT
CASSSRQGAGEKLFF
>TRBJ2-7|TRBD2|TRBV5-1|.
TGCGCCAGCAAGGACAGCGGGAGCTACGAGCAGTACTTC
CASKDSGSYEQYF
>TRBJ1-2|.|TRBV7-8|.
TGTGCCAGCAGCTTAGCGTGGGGAGGCCAGGGAGAGGGTGGCTACACCTTC
CASSLAWGGQGEGGYTF
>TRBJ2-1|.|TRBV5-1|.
TGCGCCAGCAGCTTCGGAGCAGCCAATGAGCAGTTCTTC
CASSFGAANEQFF
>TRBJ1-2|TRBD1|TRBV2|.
TGTGCCAGCCTAGGGACAGCGAGAAACTATGGCTACACCTTC
CASLGTARNYGYTF
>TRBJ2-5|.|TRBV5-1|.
TGCGCCAGCAGCTTGTTACGGGAGGAGACCCAGTACTTC
CASSLLREETQYF
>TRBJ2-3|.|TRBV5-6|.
TGTGCCAGCAGCTTGATATATGGACAGATGGGCACAGATACGCAGTATTTT
CASSLIYGQMGTDTQYF
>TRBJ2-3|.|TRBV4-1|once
TGCGCCAGCAGCACTAGCACAGATACGCAGTATTTT
CASSTSTDTQYF
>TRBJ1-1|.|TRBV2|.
TGTGCCAGCCTTGAACAGGTCAAAACGGCTTTCTTT
CASLEQVKTAFF
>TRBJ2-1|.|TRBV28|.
TGTGCCACCACTCGACAGGGACTTAACAATGAGCAGTTCTTC
CATTRQGLNNEQFF
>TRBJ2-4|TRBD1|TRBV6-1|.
TGTGCCAGCAGCAGGACAGGGCCGGACATTCAGTACTTC
CASSRTGPDIQYF
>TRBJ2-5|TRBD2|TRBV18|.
TGTGCCAGCTCACCACCGAGGACTAGCGTGAAACAAGAGACCCAGTACTTC
CASSPPRTSVKQETQYF
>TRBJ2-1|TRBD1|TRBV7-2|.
TGTGCCAGCAGCTTACAAGGGACAGGGGGGAATGAGCAGTTCTTC
CASSLQGTGGNEQFF
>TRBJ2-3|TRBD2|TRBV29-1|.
TGCAGCGTCCTACTAGCGGGTCTCACAGATACGCAGTATTTT
CSVLLAGLTDTQYF
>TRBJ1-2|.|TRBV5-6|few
TGTGCCAGCAGCGGGGAGGCGGGGAACTATGGCTACACCTTC
CASSGEAGNYGYTF
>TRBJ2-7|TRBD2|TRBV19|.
TGTGCCAGTAGAAGCGGGGGCGAGCAGTACTTC
CASRSGGEQYF
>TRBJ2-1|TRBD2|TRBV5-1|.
TGCGCCAGCAGCTCTCCGGGACTAGCGGGAAAGGAGCAGTTCTTC
CASSSPGLAGKEQFF
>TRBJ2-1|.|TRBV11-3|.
TGTGCCAGCAGCTTAGGCCACGGTTACTACAATGAGCAGTTCTTC
CASSLGHGYYNEQFF
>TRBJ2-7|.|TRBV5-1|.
TGCGCCAGCAGACTACTAACAGGGTCTCCGGACGAGCAGTACTTC
CASRLLTGSPDEQYF
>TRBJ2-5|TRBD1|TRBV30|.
TGTGCCTGGACCGGGACAGGGGAAGAGACCCAGTACTTC
CAWTGTGEETQYF
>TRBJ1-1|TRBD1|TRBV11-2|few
TGTGCCAGCAGCCCACGGACAGGTGTGAACACTGAAGCTTTCTTT
CASSPRTGVNTEAFF
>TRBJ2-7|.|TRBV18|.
TGTGCCAGCTCCCCCCCCAGGGGCGCCTACGAGCAGTACTTC
CASSPPRGAYEQYF
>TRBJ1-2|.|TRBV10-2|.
TGCGCCAGCAGTGATTTTGCCAGAAATAACTATGGCTACACCTTC
CASSDFARNNYGYTF
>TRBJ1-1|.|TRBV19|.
TGTGCCAGTAGTATAAGGGGGGGCTCGGTTATCATGAACACTGAAGCTTTCTTT
CASSIRGGSVIMNTEAFF
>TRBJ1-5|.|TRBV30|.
TGTGCCTGGAGTGTAGGGGAATTGGGTCAGCCCCAGCATTTT
CAWSVGELGQPQHF
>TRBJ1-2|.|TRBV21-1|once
TGTGCCAGCAGCGTTCCGGGGGGTGGCTACACCTTC
CASSVPGGGYTF
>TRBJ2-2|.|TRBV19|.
TGTGCCAGTAGTCCCAGTCGAGGGCCTAGCGGGGAGCTGTTTTTT
CASSPSRGPSGELFF
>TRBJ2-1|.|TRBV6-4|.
TGTGCCAGCAGCGTAGACAGGTTAATGGGCAATGAGCAGTTCTTC
CASSVDRLMGNEQFF
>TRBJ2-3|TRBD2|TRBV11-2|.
TGTGCCAGCAGCTTAGTGGTGGTAGCGGGACGCACAGATACGCAGTATTTT
CASSLVVVAGRTDTQYF
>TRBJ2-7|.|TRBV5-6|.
TGTGCCAGCAGCCGTGGACTGACGACCAGCGGCGAGCAGTACTTC
CASSRGLTTSGEQYF
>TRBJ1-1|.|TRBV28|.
TGTGCCAGCATCCCAGGGTTGAGGAACACTGAAGCTTTCTTT
CASIPGLRNTEAFF
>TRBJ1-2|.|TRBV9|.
TGTGCCAGCAGCGTATTCGATAGAGGAGGGAACTATGGCTACACCTTC
CASSVFDRGGNYGYTF
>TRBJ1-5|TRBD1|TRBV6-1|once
TGTGCCAGCAGTGAAGGGACAGGGGGAGGTCAGCCCCAGCATTTT
CASSEGTGGGQPQHF
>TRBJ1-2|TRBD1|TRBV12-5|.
TGTGCTAGTGGTCTAGGACAGGGGGCGGGATATTATGGCTACACCTTC
CASGLGQGAGYYGYTF
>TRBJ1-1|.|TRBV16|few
TGTGCCAGCAGCCGTTCAGGTAACACTGAAGCTTTCTTT
CASSRSGNTEAFF
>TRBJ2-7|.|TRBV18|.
TGTGCCAGCTCTCTCAGACAGGATGAGCAGTACTTC
CASSLRQDEQYF
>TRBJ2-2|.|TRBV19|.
TGTGCCAGTAGTCTTCTCCAGGGGGGAGGTGCCGGGGAGCTGTTTTTT
CASSLLQGGGAGELFF
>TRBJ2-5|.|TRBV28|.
TGTGCCAGCAGTTATTGGGATGGGAGAGTCCCAGAGACCCAGTACTTC
CASSYWDGRVPETQYF
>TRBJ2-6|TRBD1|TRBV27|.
TGTGCCAGCAGTGTACCGGACAGGGAGGCCCCTTCTGGGGCCAACGTCCTGACTTTC
CASSVPDREAPSGANVLTF
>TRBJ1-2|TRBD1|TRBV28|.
TGTGCCAGCAGTTCACCGGGACAGGGGGCTTATGGCTACACCTTC
CASSSPGQGAYGYTF
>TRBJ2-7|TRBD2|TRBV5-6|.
TGTGCCAGCAGCTTGGAGGGAGGTAGCGGGAGCTACGAGCAGTACTTC
CASSLEGGSGSYEQYF
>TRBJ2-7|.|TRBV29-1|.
TGCAGCGCTCAACAGGGGGGGGAGCAGTACTTC
CSAQQGGEQYF
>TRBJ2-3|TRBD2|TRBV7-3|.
TGTGCCAGCAGCAAGAGCGGGGGGTCGACCTATACGCAGTATTTT
CASSKSGGSTYTQYF
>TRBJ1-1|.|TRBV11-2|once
TGTGCCAGCAGCTTAGCTCTTTCCGAGACTGAAGCTTTCTTT
CASSLALSETEAFF
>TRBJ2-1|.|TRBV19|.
TGTGCCAGTAGTATAGCTGTCAATGAGCAGTTCTTC
CASSIAVNEQFF
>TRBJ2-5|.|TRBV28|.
TGTGCCAGCAGTTTAGGGGCCGGTAGTCAGAGGGAGACCCAGTACTTC
CASSLGAGSQRETQYF
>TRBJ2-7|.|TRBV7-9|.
TGTGCCAGCAGCCCCGGGTGGGGCGGGGCCACCTACGAGCAGTACTTC
CASSPGWGGATYEQYF
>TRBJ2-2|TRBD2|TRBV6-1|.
TGTGCCAGCAGTGCGCGACTAGCGGGAGGGCCCGGGGAGCTGTTTTTT
CASSARLAGGPGELFF
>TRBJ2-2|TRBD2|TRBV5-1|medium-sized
TGCGCCAGCAAGGCCCTAGCGGGAGTTGGCGGGGAGCTGTTTTTT
CASKALAGVGGELFF
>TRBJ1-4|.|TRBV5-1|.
TGCGCCAGCAGCTTCCAAGGGGCGATTAATGAAAAACTGTTTTTT
CASSFQGAINEKLFF
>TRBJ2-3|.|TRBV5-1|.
TGCGCCAGCGGTGGACAGTACACAGATACGCAGTATTTT
CASGGQYTDTQYF